This T cell receptor beta chain emerged from a study of CD8 T cells in Susac syndrome (dated by TCRdb to about 2019). Context from the whole study: The study used repertoire sequencing to test whether antigen drove CD8+ T cell activation and differentiation in Susac syndrome. Clonality of the CD8+ T cell repertoire was compared between more than 10 healthy donors, about 14 Susac syndrome patients and roughly 15 multiple sclerosis patients. What the authors observed across the whole study: The number of individuals in the TCR sequencing and HLA analysis was recognized as being relatively small.

According to the germline V gene, CDR1 reads ENHRY and CDR2 reads SYGVKD. V is reduced by 4 bases and J by 0 bases, leaving a spacing of 8 bases between them. The CDR3, from cysteine to phenylalanine, totals 14 residues. The CDR3 DNA has 42 bases and is translated from base 1. Concerning this clonotype itself: Its specific antigen is unknown. No quality values exist for individual bases; no much larger clone is one base distant.

RNA was extracted using the RNeasy kit, and roughly 0.45 to 1 microgram was reverse transcribed with random hexamers. TCR beta CDR3 regions were amplified with the immunoSEQ multiplex PCR assay covering 54 Vbeta and 13 Jbeta segments. Bias from PCR amplification was corrected by using a synthetic template baseline for primer optimization and for computational correction. The published analysis was carried out like this. Only productive sequences were kept, with reads annotated to V, D and J genes according to IMGT and analyzed in immunoSEQ Analyzer. Clonality was computed as one minus Shannon entropy normalized by log2 of the number of productive unique sequences. Public and private clones were assessed among the 100 most prevalent clones of each patient and control. A clone was defined as Susac-specific if it was absent from the healthy and MS cohorts, from roughly 990 published viral clones and from other ImmuneACCESS disease sequences. The public reads were run again by TCRdb, first through fastp at Q25 and then through MiXCR, and only productive beta chains were kept. Every CDR3 protein is listed once, alongside the most common genes and DNA of its rows. The V and J calls here are based on TCRdb, not the publication. The sample table shows some 260,000 distinct CDR3 sequences, and about 88% are seen once. The top ten clonotypes cover about 0.11% of the sample.

Peripheral blood CD8+ and CD4+ T cells from healthy donors, Susac syndrome patients and multiple sclerosis patients were profiled by high-throughput TCR beta sequencing. Multiple sclerosis controls were treatment-naive patients with stable or active relapsing-remitting disease fulfilling revised McDonald criteria. Bulk CD8+ and CD4+ T cells were purified by magnetic negative isolation, whereas CD8+ TEMRA cells were enriched by FACS. Blood was collected in EDTA tubes and processed within 24 hours, with PBMCs isolated through density gradient centrifugation. PBMCs intended for TCR sequencing were frozen in liquid nitrogen and were later thawed in a 37 degrees C water bath. Purity of sorted or isolated CD4+, CD8+ and CD8+ TEMRA cells was at least 90%.

The sequence is built from TRBV10-3 and TRBJ2-3; the D gene cannot be named for sure. The source material was CD8+ T cells from PBMCs. This receptor was taken from a human donor with multiple sclerosis. The CDR3 here reads CAISATTSTDTQYF. DNA sequence: TGTGCCATCAGTGCGACAACTAGCACAGATACGCAGTATTTT.